This T cell receptor beta chain was profiled in a study of T-cell memory formation after mild COVID-19. Broader study findings: Among contracting clones, CD4+ were mainly CM/EM and CD8+ enriched in EMRA.

Amplification by 5'RACE using constant-segment primers produced TCR alpha and TCR beta cDNA libraries that carried sample barcodes and UMIs. MiXCR was run by TCRdb on the 5' RACE reads, yielding one entry per CDR3 protein. The data show 250,000 or so distinct CDR3 sequences, more than 15% seen once. At least ten counts were recorded for this clonotype. What it binds is not known. Sequence at one end of the junction differs from germline and may be a read error. The CDR3 extends over 17 amino acids. The V gene's germline CDR1 is LGHNT and CDR2 FRNRAP. The chain links TRBV12-5 to TRBJ2-5, with TRBD2 identical over 12 bases. This sequence originates from a man aged 18 to 30 who had mild COVID-19 (a few samples of this study predate the infection). Cell type and time point are not known. Sequencing used PBMCs or a T cell subset sorted from them (not recorded which). In nucleotides, the CDR3 is TGTGCTAGTGGTCAACTAGCGGGGGGAATAAATGAAGAGAGCCAGTACTTC. Protein: CASGQLAGGINEESQYF.